This T cell receptor beta chain was recorded in a study of CD8 T cells in ankylosing spondylitis. Study conclusions and caveats: Earlier work had already found some motif variants in reactive arthritis synovial fluid and blood. For ankylosing spondylitis blood, a TCR beta motif of 7 or 8 highly homologous variants appeared characteristic.

TCRdb fed the 5' RACE reads into MiXCR, producing one record per CDR3 protein. The sample has about 390,000 distinct CDR3 sequences, around 20% seen once; the top ten hold about 16%. Remarks on this clonotype: What it binds is not known.

Sequenced material: blood, either unsorted or a sorted T cell fraction (not recorded which). The receptor comes from a male donor with ankylosing spondylitis.

CDR3 coding DNA: TGTGCCAGCAGTGAATATCGGGGGGCTAACACTGAAGCTTTCTTT. Its protein is CASSEYRGANTEAFF. The chain couples TRBV25-1 to TRBJ1-1; TRBD1 is a possible D gene (6 bases). The CDR3 is 15 residues long. V was clipped by 0 bases and J by 2 bases, with 10 bases between them. Germline assignment: CDR1 MGHDK and CDR2 SYGVNS.